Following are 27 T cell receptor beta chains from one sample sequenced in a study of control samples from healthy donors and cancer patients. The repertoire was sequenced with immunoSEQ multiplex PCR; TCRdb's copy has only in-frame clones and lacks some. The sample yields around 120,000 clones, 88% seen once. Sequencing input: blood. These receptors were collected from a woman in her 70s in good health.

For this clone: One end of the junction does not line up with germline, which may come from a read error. The CDR3 loop is CASSLGGQGIQYF. In nucleotides, the CDR3 is TGTGCCAGCAGCCTAGGGGGACAGGGGATTCAGTACTTC. The chain carries TRBV13 and TRBJ2-4; 10 positions match TRBD1. This CDR3 has 13 amino acids. Per the germline V gene, CDR1 is PRHDT and CDR2 is FYEKMQ (reference sequence).

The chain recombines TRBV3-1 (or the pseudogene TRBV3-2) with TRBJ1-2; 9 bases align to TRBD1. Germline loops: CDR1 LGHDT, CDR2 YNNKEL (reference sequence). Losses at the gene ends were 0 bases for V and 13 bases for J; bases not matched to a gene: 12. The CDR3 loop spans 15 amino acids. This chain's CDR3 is CASSQDAGTGPPGTF. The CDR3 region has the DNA TGTGCCAGCAGCCAAGACGCCGGGACAGGGCCCCCTGGCACCTTC.

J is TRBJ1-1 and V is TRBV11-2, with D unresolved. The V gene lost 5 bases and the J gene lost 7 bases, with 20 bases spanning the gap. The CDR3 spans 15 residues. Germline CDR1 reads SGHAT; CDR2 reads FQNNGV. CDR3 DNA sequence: TGTGCCAGCAGCCCCCTCATATCTCCGGACCGTGAAGCTTTCTTT. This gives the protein CASSPLISPDREAFF.

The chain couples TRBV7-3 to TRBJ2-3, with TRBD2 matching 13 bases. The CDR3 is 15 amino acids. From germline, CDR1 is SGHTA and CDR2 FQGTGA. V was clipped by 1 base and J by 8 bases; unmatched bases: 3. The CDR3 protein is CASSLRLAGGSTQYF. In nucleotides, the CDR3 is TGTGCCAGCAGCTTAAGACTAGCGGGGGGTTCTACGCAGTATTTT.

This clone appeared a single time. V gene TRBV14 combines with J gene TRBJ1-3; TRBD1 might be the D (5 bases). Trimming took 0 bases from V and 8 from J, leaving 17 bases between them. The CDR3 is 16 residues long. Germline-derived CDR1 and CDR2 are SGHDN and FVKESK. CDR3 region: CASSQDRSTAWHTIYF. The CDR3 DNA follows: TGTGCCAGCAGCCAAGATCGGTCGACAGCCTGGCACACCATATATTTT.

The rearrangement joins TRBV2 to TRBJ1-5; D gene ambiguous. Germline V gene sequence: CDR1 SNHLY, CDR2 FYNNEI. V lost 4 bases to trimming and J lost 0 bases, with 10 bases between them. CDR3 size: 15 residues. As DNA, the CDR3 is TGTGCCAGCAGTGGTCAGACAAATAGCAATCAGCCCCAGCATTTT. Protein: CASSGQTNSNQPQHF.

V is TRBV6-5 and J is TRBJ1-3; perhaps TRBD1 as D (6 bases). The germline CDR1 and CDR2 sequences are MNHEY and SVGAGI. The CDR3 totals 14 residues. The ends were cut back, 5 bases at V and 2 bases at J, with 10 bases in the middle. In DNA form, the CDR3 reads TGTGCCAGCAGTCAAAACAGGGCTGGAAACACCATATATTTT. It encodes CASSQNRAGNTIYF.

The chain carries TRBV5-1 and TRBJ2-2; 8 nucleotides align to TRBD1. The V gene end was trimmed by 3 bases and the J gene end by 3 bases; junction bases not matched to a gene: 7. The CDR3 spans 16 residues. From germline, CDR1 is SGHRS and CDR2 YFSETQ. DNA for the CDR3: TGCGCCAGCAGCTACGAAGGACAGGGTTACACCGGGGAGCTGTTTTTT. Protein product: CASSYEGQGYTGELFF.

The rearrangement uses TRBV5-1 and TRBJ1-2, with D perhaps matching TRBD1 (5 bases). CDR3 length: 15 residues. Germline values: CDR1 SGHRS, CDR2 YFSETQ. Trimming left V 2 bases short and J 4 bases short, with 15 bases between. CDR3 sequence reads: CASSFGGTQSYGYTF. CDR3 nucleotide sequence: TGCGCCAGCAGCTTTGGGGGGACCCAGAGCTATGGCTACACCTTC.

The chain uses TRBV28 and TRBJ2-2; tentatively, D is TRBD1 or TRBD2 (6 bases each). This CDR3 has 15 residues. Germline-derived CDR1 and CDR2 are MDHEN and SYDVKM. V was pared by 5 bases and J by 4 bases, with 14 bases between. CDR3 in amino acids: CASSPWGAGTGELFF. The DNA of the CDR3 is TGTGCCAGCAGTCCCTGGGGGGCGGGCACCGGGGAGCTGTTTTTT.

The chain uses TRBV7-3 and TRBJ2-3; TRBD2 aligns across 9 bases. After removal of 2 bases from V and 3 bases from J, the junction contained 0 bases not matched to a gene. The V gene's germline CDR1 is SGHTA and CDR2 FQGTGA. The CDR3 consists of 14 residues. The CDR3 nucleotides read TGTGCCAGCAGCTTAGGACTAGCGACAGATACGCAGTATTTT. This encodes CASSLGLATDTQYF.

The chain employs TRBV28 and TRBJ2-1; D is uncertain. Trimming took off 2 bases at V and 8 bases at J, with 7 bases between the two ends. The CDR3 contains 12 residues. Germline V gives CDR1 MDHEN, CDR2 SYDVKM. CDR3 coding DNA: TGTGCCAGCAGTTTACTGTACGATGAGCAGTTCTTC. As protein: CASSLLYDEQFF.

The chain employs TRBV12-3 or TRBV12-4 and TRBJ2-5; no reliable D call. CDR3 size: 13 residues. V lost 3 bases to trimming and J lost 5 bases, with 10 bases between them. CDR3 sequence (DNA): TGTGCCAGCAGTTTCGGAGTTGGGGAGACCCAGTACTTC. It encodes CASSFGVGETQYF.

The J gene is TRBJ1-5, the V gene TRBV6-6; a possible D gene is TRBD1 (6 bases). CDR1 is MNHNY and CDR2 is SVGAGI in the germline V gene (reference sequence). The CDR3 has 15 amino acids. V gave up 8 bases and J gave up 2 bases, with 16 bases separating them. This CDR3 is CASEGGKLGNQPQHF. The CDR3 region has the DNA TGTGCCAGCGAGGGGGGAAAGTTAGGCAATCAGCCCCAGCATTTT.

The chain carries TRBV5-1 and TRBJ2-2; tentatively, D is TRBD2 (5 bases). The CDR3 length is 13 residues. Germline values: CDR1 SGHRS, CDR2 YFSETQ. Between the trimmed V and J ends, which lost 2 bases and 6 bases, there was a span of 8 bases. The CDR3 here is CASSLAAAGELFF. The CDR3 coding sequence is TGCGCCAGCAGCTTAGCGGCGGCCGGGGAGCTGTTTTTT.

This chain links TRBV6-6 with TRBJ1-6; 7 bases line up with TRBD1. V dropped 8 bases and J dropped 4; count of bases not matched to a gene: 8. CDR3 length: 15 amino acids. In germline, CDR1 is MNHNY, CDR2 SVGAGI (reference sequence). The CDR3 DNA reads TGTGCCAGCGAAACAGCAGGGGGATATAATTCACCCCTCCACTTT. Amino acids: CASETAGGYNSPLHF.

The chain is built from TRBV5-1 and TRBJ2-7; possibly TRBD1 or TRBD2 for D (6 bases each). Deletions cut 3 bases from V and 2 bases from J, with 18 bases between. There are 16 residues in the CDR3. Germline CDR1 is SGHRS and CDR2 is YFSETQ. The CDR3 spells CASSYPEGVVTYEQYF. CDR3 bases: TGCGCCAGCAGCTACCCGGAGGGGGTCGTCACCTACGAGCAGTACTTC.

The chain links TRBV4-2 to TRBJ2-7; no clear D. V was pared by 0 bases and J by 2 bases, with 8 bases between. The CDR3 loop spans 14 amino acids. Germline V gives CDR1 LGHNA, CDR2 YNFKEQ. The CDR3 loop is CASSQDKGPYEQYF. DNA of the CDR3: TGTGCCAGCAGCCAAGATAAAGGGCCCTACGAGCAGTACTTC.

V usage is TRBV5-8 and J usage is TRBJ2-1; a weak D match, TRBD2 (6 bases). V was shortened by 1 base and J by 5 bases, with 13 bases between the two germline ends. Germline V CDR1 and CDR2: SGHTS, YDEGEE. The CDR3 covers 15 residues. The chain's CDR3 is CASSLRGDFNNEQFF. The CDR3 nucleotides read TGTGCCAGCAGCTTGCGAGGGGACTTTAACAATGAGCAGTTCTTC.

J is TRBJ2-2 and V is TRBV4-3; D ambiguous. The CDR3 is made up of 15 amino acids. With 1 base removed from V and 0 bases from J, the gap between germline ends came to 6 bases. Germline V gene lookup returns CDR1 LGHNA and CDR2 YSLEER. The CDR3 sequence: CASSQGGANTGELFF. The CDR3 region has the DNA TGCGCCAGCAGCCAAGGTGGGGCGAACACCGGGGAGCTGTTTTTT.

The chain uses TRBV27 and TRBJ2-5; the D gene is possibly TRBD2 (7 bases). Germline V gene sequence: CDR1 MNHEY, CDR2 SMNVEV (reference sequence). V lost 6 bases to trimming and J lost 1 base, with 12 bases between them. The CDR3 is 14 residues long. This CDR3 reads CASRGGGFQETQYF. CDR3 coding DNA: TGTGCCAGCAGGGGAGGGGGTTTCCAAGAGACCCAGTACTTC.

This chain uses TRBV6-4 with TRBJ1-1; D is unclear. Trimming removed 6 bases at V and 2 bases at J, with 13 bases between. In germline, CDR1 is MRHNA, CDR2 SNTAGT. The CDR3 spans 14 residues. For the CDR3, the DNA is TGTGCCAGCAGCGCTACAGCCTTCAACACTGAAGCTTTCTTT. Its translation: CASSATAFNTEAFF.

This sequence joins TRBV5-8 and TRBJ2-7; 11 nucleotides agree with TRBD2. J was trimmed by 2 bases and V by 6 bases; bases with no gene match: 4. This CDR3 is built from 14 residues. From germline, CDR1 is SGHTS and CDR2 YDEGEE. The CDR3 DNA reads TGTGCCAGCAACTTAGCGGGGGGGACCTACGAGCAGTACTTC. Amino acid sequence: CASNLAGGTYEQYF.

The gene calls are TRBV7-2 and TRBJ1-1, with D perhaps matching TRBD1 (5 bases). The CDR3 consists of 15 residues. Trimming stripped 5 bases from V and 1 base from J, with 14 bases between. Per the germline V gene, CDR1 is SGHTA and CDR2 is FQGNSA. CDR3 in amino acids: CASSPGGKGNTEAFF. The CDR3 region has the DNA TGTGCCAGCAGCCCCGGGGGTAAAGGGAACACTGAAGCTTTCTTT.

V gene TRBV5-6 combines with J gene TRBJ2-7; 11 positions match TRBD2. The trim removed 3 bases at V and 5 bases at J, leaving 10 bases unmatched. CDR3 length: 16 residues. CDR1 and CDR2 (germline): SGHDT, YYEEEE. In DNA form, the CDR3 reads TGTGCCAGCAGCTGGAGAATTCTAGCGGGGGGACACGAGCAGTACTTC. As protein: CASSWRILAGGHEQYF.

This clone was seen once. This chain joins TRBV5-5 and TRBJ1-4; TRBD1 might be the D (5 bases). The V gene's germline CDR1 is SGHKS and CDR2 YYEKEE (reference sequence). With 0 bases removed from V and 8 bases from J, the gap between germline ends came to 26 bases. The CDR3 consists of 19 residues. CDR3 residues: CASSLAATTGGTGVEKLFF. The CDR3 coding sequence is TGTGCCAGCAGCTTGGCCGCGACCACCGGGGGGACGGGAGTCGAAAAACTGTTTTTT.

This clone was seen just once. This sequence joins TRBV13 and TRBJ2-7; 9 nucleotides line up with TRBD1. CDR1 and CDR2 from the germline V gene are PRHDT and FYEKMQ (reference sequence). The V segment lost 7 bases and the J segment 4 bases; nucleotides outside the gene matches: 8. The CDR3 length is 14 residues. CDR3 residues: CASTVTGGAYEQYF. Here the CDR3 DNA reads TGTGCCAGCACCGTCACAGGGGGCGCATACGAGCAGTACTTC.